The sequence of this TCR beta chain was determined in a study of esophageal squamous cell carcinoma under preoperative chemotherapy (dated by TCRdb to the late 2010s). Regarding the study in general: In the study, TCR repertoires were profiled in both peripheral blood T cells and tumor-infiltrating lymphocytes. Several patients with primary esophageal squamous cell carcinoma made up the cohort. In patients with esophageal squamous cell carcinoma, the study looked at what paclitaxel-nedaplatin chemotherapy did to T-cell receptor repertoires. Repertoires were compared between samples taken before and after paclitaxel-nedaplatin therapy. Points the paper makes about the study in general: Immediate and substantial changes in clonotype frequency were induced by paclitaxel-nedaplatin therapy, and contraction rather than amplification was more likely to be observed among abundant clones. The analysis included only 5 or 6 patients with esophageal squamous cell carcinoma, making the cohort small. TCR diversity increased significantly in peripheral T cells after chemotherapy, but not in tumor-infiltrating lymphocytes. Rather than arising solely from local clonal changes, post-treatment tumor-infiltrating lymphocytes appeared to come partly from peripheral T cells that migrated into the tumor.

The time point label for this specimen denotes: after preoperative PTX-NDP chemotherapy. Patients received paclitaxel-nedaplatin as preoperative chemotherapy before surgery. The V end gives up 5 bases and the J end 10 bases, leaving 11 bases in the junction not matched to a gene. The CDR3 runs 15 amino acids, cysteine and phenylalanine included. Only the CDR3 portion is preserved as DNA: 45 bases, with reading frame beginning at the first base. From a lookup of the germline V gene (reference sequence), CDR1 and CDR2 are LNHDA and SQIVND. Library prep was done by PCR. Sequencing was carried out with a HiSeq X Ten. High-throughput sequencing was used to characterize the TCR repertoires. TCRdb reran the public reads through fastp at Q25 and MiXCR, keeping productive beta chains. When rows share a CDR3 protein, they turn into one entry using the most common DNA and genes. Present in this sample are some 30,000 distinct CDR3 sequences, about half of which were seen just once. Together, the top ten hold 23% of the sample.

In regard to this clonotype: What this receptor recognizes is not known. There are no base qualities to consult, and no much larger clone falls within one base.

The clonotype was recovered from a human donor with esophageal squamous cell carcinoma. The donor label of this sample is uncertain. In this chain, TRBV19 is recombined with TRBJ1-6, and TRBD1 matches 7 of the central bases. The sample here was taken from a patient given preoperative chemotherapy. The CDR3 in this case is CASSVGQDTLSPLHF. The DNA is TGTGCCAGTAGTGTCGGACAGGACACACTCTCACCCCTCCACTTT.